The source of this TCR beta chain is a study of shared clonotypes between healthy human individuals. Overall study: Researchers drew samples from two women and a few men aged 18 to 49.

Trimming removed 4 bases from V and 4 bases from J, with 13 bases in between. The CDR3 is 14 amino acids. Germline values: CDR1 SGHKS, CDR2 YYEKEE (reference sequence). This clone was counted only a few times. Some clones are missing from TCRdb's copy, which holds only in-frame ones; the method was immunoSEQ multiplex PCR. The table lists approximately 1,000,000 clones, 60% to 85% of them singletons. Sequenced: memory CD4+ T cells from PBMCs. Described subset: CD45RA-negative fraction. This chain links TRBV5-5 with TRBJ2-3; D gene ambiguous. This receptor was obtained from a man aged 18 to 35 in good health. Some clones in this sample may be carry-over from other donors' samples. CDR3 sequence: CASSPARRADTQYF. The CDR3 DNA reads TGTGCCAGCAGCCCGGCACGACGGGCAGATACGCAGTATTTT.